This T cell receptor (beta chain) derives from a study of blood T cell repertoires in COVID-19. Study background: Material from acute and convalescent COVID-19 was sourced from the United States, Italy and Spain.

This clone has just a few counts. Original data processing: Using reference gene primer amplification, nucleated cell counts were estimated. Measured with immunoSEQ multiplex PCR; TCRdb has only the in-frame clones, and not every one. Clone size and the V and J calls come from that table; the DNA yielded D and trimming. The sample carries 150,000 to 200,000 clones, roughly four fifths recorded once. The germline CDR1 and CDR2 sequences are SEHNR and FQNEAQ (reference sequence). The CDR3 is 19 residues long. The ends lost 0 bases at V and 0 bases at J; junction bases unmatched: 10. The V gene is TRBV7-9, the J gene TRBJ1-5; TRBD1 matches 8 bases. This TCR was recovered from a man aged 55 to 70 with active or convalescent COVID-19. The sequencing sample was made of peripheral blood. As DNA, the CDR3 is TGTGCCAGCAGCTTAGCCTACGGGACAGGCGAATATAGCAATCAGCCCCAGCATTTT. Protein sequence: CASSLAYGTGEYSNQPQHF.